This TCR beta chain is from a study of early stage breast cancer tumors. Study background: Most invasive tumors, about 70% of the 16, were ER+/PR+/HER2-.

Profiled with immunoSEQ multiplex PCR; TCRdb holds only in-frame clones, not every one. The sample comprises around 11,000 clones, about four fifths of which are singletons, and approximately 15% rests with the top ten. With regard to this clone: Its cognate antigen is unknown.

V was pared by 4 bases and J by 4 bases, with 4 bases of the junction left unmatched. From germline, CDR1 is SGHRS and CDR2 YFSETQ. The length of the CDR3 is 15 residues. Broader study findings: In about 90% of the 16 patients, blood comparison separated tumor from normal breast. Commonly generated sequences made up most enriched TCRB sequences shared between patients.

The receptor was derived from a person in their 70s with breast cancer. This chain links TRBV5-1 with TRBJ2-1; 11 bases fit TRBD2. Sequencing was carried out using breast tumor tissue. The CDR3, as DNA: TGCGCCAGCAGCCCCGGGACTAGCGGTTACAATGAGCAGTTCTTC. The encoded protein is CASSPGTSGYNEQFF.